This T cell receptor (beta chain) was profiled in a study of blood T cell repertoires in COVID-19. Across the whole study: Acute and convalescent COVID-19 samples came from the United States, Italy and Spain. T cells, B-cell-depleted T cells, or PBMCs supplied cDNA or gDNA.

Germline V lookup: CDR1 SGDLS, CDR2 YYNGEE. The CDR3 runs 15 residues. The V and J ends lost 0 bases and 0 bases, in that order; junction bases with no gene match: 3. Authors' processing steps: Reference gene primer amplification gave nucleated cell count estimates. Sequencing used immunoSEQ multiplex PCR; TCRdb keeps in-frame clones, though not all of them. D and trimming come from the DNA, and the V and J calls and clone size come from that table. This table holds 200,000 to 300,000 clones, less than 90% found once. The sequenced material came from peripheral blood. This sequence originates from a man aged 30-40 years with active or convalescent COVID-19. This chain joins TRBV9 and TRBJ2-7; 7 nucleotides match TRBD2. The CDR3, as DNA: TGTGCCAGCAGCGTAGGCGGGGGAAACTCCTACGAGCAGTACTTC. Translation: CASSVGGGNSYEQYF.